One and the same sample provided the 3 T cell receptor beta chains below, sequenced in a study of glioma-infiltrating T cells after dendritic cell vaccination. TCRdb's table, derived via immunoSEQ multiplex PCR, lists solely in-frame clones and lacks some. The table lists approximately 110,000 clones, nearly 90% of them singletons. Time point here: after dendritic cell vaccination, including at tumor progression/relapse. Sequencing was performed on blood, taken after dendritic cell vaccination. Receptors were obtained from a human donor with glioblastoma.

The CDR3 loop is CASSSATGVAGYTF. CDR3 bases: TGTGCCAGCAGCTCAGCGACAGGGGTTGCTGGCTACACCTTC. V gene TRBV9 combines with J gene TRBJ1-2; 8 positions agree with TRBD1. Germline CDR1 reads SGDLS; CDR2 reads YYNGEE. The junction had 9 bases not matched to a gene; V was cut back by 4 bases and J by 7 bases. The CDR3 has 14 amino acids.

The chain uses TRBV19 and TRBJ2-3, with TRBD1 matching over 11 bases. V lost 4 bases and J lost 0; bases outside the gene matches: 9. CDR3 length: 18 amino acids. Germline loops: CDR1 LNHDA, CDR2 SQIVND (reference sequence). In nucleotides, the CDR3 is TGTGCCAGTAGTACCCCTCCCGGGACAGGGGGAAGCACAGATACGCAGTATTTT. Translating it yields CASSTPPGTGGSTDTQYF.

The chain combines TRBV7-2 with TRBJ2-6, with 11 bases identical to TRBD2. CDR3 length: 16 amino acids. J gave up 0 bases and V 5 bases, and 0 bases lay outside the gene matches. Germline-derived CDR1 and CDR2 are SGHTA and FQGNSA. CDR3 region: CASSTSGSSGANVLTF. CDR3 nucleotides: TGTGCCAGCAGCACTAGCGGGAGCTCTGGGGCCAACGTCCTGACTTTC.